This T cell receptor (beta chain) was sequenced during a study of cytomegalovirus exposure and HLA in healthy donors listed by TCRdb under 2017. With respect to the entire study: An earlier analysis of roughly 610 of the donors reported 276 Gb of sequence data and 117 million unique TCR beta sequences obtained from about 170 million T cells. Roughly 300 gigabases of sequencing data and tens of millions of unique TCR sequences were included in an early release covering 550 to 650 HLA-typed donors. The genetic ancestry cluster associated with self-reported Caucasian donors included about 81% of the 398 genotyped donors. The study aimed to test whether signatures of past pathogen exposure could be identified by cataloging public T cell receptors. The study profiled the T cell repertoires of hundreds of subjects by immunosequencing and related them to cytomegalovirus serostatus. Besides the first cohort of about 730 subjects, a separate validation cohort made up of roughly 130 different subjects was used. The study combined high-throughput TCR immunosequencing, statistical association of individual TCRs with disease status, and machine learning to predict cytomegalovirus infection status. A later analysis re-analyzed previously published TCR beta repertoires from roughly 600 donors and added high-resolution HLA genotyping to study TCR occurrence patterns. The later analysis used no new phenotypic data to find candidate immune exposures, relying instead on TCR beta sequences and their occurrence across donors. To decide whether each TCR beta V gene segment behaved as functional or pseudogenic, an earlier analysis of 587 of the donors relied on high-throughput TCR beta sequencing. Alongside the repertoire data, information on donor age, sex, ethnicity and CMV serostatus was compiled. Genome-wide SNP genotypes for about 60% of the 666 donors were used in a later genetic analysis, which treated that subset as a discovery cohort. All discovery cohort repertoires had been generated using a single sequencing platform. HLA typing included class I and class II loci at four-digit resolution. Typing coverage differed by locus: A, B, C, DRB1 and DQB1 were typed in roughly 620-630 donors, DQA1 in roughly 500, DPA1 in over 600, and DPB1 in just under 490. Four to six DR-DQ haplotypes were handled as single units for association and clustering, since linkage in the cohort was strong. On average, 235,054 unique TCR beta nucleotide sequences were sequenced per donor among several hundred genotyped donors of the cohort, with 15% to 20% of those sequences being non-productive. The paper as a whole reports these results and caveats: Presence/absence analyses assumed roughly uniform sequencing depth across donors, an assumption that may not hold. In a later genetic analysis, a missense DCLRE1C variant was associated with V-gene and J-gene trimming of TCR beta chains, and the association was replicated in an independent cohort. According to a later analysis, parvovirus B19, influenza, CMV and Epstein-Barr virus appeared linked to several top co-occurrence clusters. When HLA alleles, especially DR and DQ, strongly co-occurred, TCR associations were difficult to assign to individual alleles. A cluster of highly shared sequence variants was judged likely to represent a technical artifact of the sequencing pipeline. Some IMGT-functional V segments, including TRBV6-2 and TRBV6-3, could not be distinguished by the 87-base-pair reads and were therefore excluded. The study gave a list of about 160 TCR beta chains associated with cytomegalovirus. Linkage disequilibrium might explain the correlated functional status among segregating V segments, but an unknown experimental factor could not be excluded. A later genetic analysis reported fewer N-insertions in productive TCRs among donors in an Asian-associated ancestry cluster than the roughly 620-donor mean. Because counts were too low, approximately 18 rarely observed V segments, including chromosome 9 orphons, were excluded from the earlier analysis of 587 of the donors. The authors suggested that the approach could potentially be extended to other disease states and immunological phenotypes. While some public TCRs were present in many individuals, most TCR sequences turned up only very rarely across donors. For the cohort, immune exposure information was limited to CMV serostatus. A later analysis found that TCR association rates varied across HLA loci, with DRB1 alleles showing the most associated TCRs and HLA-C alleles the fewest. A later analysis found that most CMV-associated TCR beta chains appeared HLA-restricted, with HLA associations seemingly driven largely by CMV exposure. An earlier analysis of approximately 530 of the donors showed that most TCR beta V segments appeared in productive rearrangements either about 87% or about 30% of the time, which broadly matched IMGT annotations. The classifier was reported to diagnose cytomegalovirus status with high specificity and sensitivity in both the original and validation cohorts. A further reported finding was that TCR beta sequences accurately predicted the HLA-A and HLA-B alleles for most subjects in the first cohort. At a false discovery rate of 0.05, a later analysis linked around 15,000 TCR beta sequences to specific HLA alleles. In a later analysis, HLA-associated TCR beta chains showed more clonal expansion and lower generation probabilities than non-associated chains that were equally common. This cohort had only TCR beta chains sequenced, and the lack of alpha or paired-chain data limited which features could be detected. In vitro tests confirmed that three of the cytomegalovirus-associated TCR beta chains recognize cytomegalovirus antigens. HLA typing was unavailable for some donors at each locus, so association tests used only the typed subset.

The cohort was made up of approximately 670 healthy bone marrow donors. At the time of sampling, every cohort member was nominally healthy, though immune exposures that went unrecorded were likely present. The donor was CMV seronegative and was included in the group of several hundred seronegative cohort members. A peripheral blood sample was collected from each donor, and TCR beta sequencing was performed on peripheral blood mononuclear cells. The Qiagen DNeasy Blood Extraction Kit was used to extract genomic DNA from the blood cell samples. Details on this clone: Its antigen specificity is not known. No per-base quality is available; no much larger clone lies one base away.

The CDR3 runs 15 amino acids, cysteine and phenylalanine included. Kept here is only the CDR3 DNA, which spans 45 bases and is read in frame from base 1. Trimmed from V: 0 bases; trimmed from J: 1 base; junction bases lacking a gene match: 2. The germline V gene provides CDR1 SGHRS and CDR2 YFSETQ. The receptor library was made with the immunoSEQ multiplex PCR assay. For the multiplex PCR, a mixture combining 60 forward primers for TCR Vbeta segments and 13 reverse primers for TCR Jbeta segments was used. A multiplex PCR assay on genomic DNA amplified the CDR3 region of rearranged TCR beta genes. On the Illumina HiSeq System, the amplified TCR beta libraries were sequenced as 87-base-pair reads. The authors' pipeline ran thus. Across the 670 or so repertoires, a later analysis counted 60 million to 90 million unique TCR beta chains, around 10 million of which were shared by at least two donors. Raw reads were error-corrected and collapsed into unique sequences with a nearest-neighbor algorithm that merged closely related sequences to remove PCR and sequencing errors. To assign V, D and J gene segments, CDR3 sequences were aligned to IMGT reference sequences. For a sequence to be retained, a match of at least six nucleotides was required to both a V gene segment and a J gene segment. Rearrangements were called productive when the CDR3 lacked stop codons and stayed in frame with V and J; all others were non-productive. CDR3 was defined according to IMGT convention as the region running from the second conserved V-encoded cysteine to the conserved J-encoded phenylalanine. In an earlier analysis of roughly 610 of the donors, sequences lacking an unambiguous match to a single V gene segment were excluded. In an earlier analysis of several hundred of the donors, V segments were called functional above 56.7% productive rearrangements and were called segregating when the between-donor standard deviation exceeded 5%. To diagnose cytomegalovirus status from the catalog of TCR beta chain sequences, a statistical classification framework was built. V and J gene assignment, in a later analysis, came from comparing TCR nucleotide sequences with IMGT/GENE-DB human TR gene sequences. In a later analysis, CDR3 sequences and most-parsimonious VDJ recombination scenarios were assigned using the TCRdist pipeline. A later analysis defined each TCR beta chain by its CDR3 amino acid sequence plus V-gene family, and excluded reads lacking a unique V-gene family. To address suspected cross-contamination and a sequencing artifact, a later analysis removed some 620 highly shared, low-generation-probability nucleotide sequences. For each public chain, a later analysis derived a clonal expansion index from normalized ranks of inferred template counts within each repertoire. A later analysis computed generation probabilities with a VDJ recombination model fitted to out-of-frame rearrangements, and checked the results against IGoR. In a later analysis, TCR-TCR, TCR-HLA and TCR-CMV co-occurrence was scored with hypergeometric tests, and a repertoire-size bias correction was applied to TCR pairs. To estimate false discovery rates, a later analysis permuted the HLA or CMV assignments 20 times. In a later analysis, co-occurring TCRs were grouped using DBSCAN, and TCRdist sequence similarity was added for clustering within HLA-allele-positive subsets. Co-occurrence clustering excluded repertoires with fewer than 30,000 or more than 120,000 public chains, plus five with anomalous nucleotide sharing. The immuneACCESS repertoire file appears here via TCRdb, limited to in-frame rearrangements. These files lack a portion of the clones; in checked studies, under half of the deficit traces to unresolved V genes, and the cause of the others is not known. From that table come the V and J calls and clone size; the DNA was used to work out D and trimming. The sample includes approximately 160,000 clones, with around 68% observed a single time. Jointly, the top ten make up roughly 1.5% of the sample.

The TCR sequence derives from a man between 45 and 60 years old in good health and CMV-seronegative. Sequenced: PBMCs. The chain is encoded by TRBV5-1 joined to TRBJ2-7, and 9 junction bases match TRBD1. The nucleotide sequence reads TGCGCCAGCAGCTTGGAGGGACAGGGATCCTACGAGCAGTACTTC. It is translated as CASSLEGQGSYEQYF.